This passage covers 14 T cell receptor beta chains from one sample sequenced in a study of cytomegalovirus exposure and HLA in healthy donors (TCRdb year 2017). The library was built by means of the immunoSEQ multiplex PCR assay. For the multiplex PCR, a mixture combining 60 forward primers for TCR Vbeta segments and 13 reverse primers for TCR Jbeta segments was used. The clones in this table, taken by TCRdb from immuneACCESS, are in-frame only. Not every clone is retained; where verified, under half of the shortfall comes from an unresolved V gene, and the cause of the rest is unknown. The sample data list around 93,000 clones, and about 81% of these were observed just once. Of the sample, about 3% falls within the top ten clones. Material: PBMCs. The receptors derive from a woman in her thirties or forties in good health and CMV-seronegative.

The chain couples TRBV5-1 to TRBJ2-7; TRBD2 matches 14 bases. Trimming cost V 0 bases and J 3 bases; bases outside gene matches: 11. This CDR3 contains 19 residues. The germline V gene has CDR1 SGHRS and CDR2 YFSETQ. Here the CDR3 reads CASSLAPGLAGVTNYEQYF. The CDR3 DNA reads TGCGCCAGCAGCTTGGCCCCGGGACTAGCGGGAGTAACAAACTACGAGCAGTACTTC.

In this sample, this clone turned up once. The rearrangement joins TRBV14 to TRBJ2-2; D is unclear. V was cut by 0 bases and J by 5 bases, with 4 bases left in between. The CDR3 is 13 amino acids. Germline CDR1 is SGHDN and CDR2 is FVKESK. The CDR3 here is CASSQERTGELFF. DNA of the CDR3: TGTGCCAGCAGCCAAGAGAGGACCGGGGAGCTGTTTTTT.

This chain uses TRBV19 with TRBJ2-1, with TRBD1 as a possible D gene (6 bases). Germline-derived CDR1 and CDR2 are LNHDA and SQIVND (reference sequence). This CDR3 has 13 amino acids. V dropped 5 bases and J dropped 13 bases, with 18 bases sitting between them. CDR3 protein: CASSPDSTRRQFF. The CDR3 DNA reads TGTGCCAGTAGTCCGGACAGCACCCGACGCCAGTTCTTC.

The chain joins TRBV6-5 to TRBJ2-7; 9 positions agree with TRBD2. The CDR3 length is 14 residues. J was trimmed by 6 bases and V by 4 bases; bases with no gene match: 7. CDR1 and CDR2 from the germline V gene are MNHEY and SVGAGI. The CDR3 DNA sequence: TGTGCCAGCAGTTCGCTAGCGGGACCCCTCGAGCAGTACTTC. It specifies CASSSLAGPLEQYF.

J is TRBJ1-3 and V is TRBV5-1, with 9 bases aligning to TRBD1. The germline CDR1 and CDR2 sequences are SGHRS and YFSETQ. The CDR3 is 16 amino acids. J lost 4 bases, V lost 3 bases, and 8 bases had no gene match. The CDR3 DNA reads TGCGCCAGCAGCTCCTTGGGACAGGGATCAGGAAACACCATATATTTT. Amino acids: CASSSLGQGSGNTIYF.

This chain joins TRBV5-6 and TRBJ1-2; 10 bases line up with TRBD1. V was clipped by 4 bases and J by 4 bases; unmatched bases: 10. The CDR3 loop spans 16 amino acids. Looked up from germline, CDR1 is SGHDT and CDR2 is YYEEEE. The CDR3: CASSPPGTGAVYGYTF. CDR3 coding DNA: TGTGCCAGCAGCCCCCCCGGGACAGGGGCTGTCTATGGCTACACCTTC.

CDR3 nucleotides: TGTGCCAGCAGCGCCCCAATGGGGACTAACACTGAAGCTTTCTTT. It yields the protein CASSAPMGTNTEAFF. The chain joins TRBV9 to TRBJ1-1, with D perhaps matching TRBD1 (5 bases). This CDR3 region has 15 residues. V gave up 3 bases and J gave up 2 bases, with 14 bases separating them. Germline assignment: CDR1 SGDLS and CDR2 YYNGEE.

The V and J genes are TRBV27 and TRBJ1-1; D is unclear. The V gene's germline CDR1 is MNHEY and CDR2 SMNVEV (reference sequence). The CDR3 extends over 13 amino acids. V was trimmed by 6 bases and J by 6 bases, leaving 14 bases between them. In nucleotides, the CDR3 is TGTGCCAGCAGCCCCTCCCTAGTCCCTGAAGCTTTCTTT. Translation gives CASSPSLVPEAFF.

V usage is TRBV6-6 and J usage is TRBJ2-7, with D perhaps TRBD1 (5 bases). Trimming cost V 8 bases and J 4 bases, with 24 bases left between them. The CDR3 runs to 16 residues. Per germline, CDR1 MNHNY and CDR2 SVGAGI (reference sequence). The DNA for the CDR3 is TGTGCCAGCTCCCCAGGTAGGGTGACAGCGTCATACGAGCAGTACTTC. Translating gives CASSPGRVTASYEQYF.

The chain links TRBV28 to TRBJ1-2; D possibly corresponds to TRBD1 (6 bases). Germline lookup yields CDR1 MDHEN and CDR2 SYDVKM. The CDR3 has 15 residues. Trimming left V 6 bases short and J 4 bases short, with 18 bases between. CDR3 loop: CASSSAGAGSYGYTF. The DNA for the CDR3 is TGTGCCAGCAGCAGTGCGGGGGCGGGGAGCTATGGCTACACCTTC.

The CDR3 coding sequence is TGTGCCAGCAGCTTAACCTTGGACAGGGGGCATGGGGCCAACGTCCTGACTTTC. Amino acid sequence: CASSLTLDRGHGANVLTF. The genes are TRBV11-2 and TRBJ2-6; 11 bases are a match to TRBD1. There are 18 residues in the CDR3. CDR1 and CDR2 (germline): SGHAT, FQNNGV. The V segment lost 2 bases and the J segment 3 bases; nucleotides outside the gene matches: 6.

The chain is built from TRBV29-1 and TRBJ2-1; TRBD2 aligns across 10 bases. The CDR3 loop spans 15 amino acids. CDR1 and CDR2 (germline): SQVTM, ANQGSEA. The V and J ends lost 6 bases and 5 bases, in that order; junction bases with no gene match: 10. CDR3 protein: CSVVKGLAINNEQFF. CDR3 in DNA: TGCAGCGTGGTAAAGGGACTAGCGATAAACAATGAGCAGTTCTTC.

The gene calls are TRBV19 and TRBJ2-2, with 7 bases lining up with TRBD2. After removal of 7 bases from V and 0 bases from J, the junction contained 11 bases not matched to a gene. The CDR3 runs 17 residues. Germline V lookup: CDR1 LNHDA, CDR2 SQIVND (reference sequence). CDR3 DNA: TGTGCCAGTACGTGGGCGGGAGTCCCCGCGAACACCGGGGAGCTGTTTTTT. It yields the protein CASTWAGVPANTGELFF.

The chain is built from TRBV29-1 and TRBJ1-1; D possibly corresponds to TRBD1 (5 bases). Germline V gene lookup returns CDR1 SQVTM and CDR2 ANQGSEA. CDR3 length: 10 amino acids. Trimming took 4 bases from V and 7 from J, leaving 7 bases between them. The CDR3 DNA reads TGCAGCGTTGCGACAGATGAAGCTTTCTTT. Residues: CSVATDEAFF.